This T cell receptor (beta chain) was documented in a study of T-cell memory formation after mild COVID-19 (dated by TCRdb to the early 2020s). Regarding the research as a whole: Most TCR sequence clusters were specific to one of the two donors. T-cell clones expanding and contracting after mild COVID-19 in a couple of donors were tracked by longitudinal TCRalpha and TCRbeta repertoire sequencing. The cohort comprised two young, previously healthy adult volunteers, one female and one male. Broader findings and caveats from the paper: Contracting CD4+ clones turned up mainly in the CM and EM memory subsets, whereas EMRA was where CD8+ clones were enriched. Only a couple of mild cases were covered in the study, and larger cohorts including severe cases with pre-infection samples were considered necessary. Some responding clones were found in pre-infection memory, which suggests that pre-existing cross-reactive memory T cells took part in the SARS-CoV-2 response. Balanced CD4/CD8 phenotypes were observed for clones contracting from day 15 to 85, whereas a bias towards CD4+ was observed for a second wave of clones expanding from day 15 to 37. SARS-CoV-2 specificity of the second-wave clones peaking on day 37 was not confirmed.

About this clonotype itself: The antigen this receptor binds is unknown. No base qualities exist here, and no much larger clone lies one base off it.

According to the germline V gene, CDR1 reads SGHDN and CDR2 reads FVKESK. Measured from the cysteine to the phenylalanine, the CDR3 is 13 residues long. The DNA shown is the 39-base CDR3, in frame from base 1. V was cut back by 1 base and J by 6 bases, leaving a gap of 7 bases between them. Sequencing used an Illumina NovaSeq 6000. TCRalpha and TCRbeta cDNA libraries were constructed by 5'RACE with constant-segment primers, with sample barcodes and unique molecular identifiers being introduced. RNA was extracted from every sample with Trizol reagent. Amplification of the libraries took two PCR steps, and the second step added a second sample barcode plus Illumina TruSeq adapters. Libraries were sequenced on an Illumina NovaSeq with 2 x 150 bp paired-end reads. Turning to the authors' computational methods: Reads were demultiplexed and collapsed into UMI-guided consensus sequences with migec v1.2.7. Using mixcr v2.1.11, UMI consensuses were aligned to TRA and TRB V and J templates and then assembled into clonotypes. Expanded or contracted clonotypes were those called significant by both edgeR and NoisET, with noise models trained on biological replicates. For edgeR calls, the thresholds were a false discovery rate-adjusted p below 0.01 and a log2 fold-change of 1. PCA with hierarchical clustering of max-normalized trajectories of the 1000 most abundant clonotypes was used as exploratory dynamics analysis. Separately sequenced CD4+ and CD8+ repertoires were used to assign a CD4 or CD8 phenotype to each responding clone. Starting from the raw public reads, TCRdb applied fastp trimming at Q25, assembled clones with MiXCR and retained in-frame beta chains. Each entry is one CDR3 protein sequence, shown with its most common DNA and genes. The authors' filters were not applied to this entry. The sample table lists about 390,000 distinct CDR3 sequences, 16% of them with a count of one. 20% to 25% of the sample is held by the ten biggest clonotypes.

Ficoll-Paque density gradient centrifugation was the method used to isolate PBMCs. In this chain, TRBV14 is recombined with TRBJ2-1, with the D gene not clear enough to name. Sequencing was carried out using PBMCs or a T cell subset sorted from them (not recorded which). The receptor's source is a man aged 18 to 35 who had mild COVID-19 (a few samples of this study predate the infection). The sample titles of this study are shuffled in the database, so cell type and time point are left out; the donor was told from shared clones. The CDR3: CASSQGRVNEQFF. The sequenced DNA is TGTGCCAGCAGCCAAGGACGGGTCAATGAGCAGTTCTTC.